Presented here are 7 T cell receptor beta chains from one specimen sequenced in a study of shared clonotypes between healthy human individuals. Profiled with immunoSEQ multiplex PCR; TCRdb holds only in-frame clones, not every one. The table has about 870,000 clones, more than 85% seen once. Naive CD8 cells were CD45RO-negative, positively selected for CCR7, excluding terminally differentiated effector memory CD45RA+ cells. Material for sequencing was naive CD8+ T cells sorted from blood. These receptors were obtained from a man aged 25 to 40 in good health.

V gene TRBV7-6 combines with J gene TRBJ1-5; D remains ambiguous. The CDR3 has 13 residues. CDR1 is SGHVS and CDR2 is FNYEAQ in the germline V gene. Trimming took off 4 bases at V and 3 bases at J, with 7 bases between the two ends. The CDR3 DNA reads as TGTGCCAGCAGCTCCTCATACAATCAGCCCCAGCATTTT. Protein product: CASSSSYNQPQHF.

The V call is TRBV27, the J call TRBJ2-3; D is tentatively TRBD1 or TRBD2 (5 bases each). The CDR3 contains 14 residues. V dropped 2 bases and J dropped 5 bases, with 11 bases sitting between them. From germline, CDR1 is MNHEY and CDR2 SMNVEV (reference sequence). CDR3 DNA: TGTGCCAGCAGTTTAGCCTTGGGGGTAGATACGCAGTATTTT. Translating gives CASSLALGVDTQYF.

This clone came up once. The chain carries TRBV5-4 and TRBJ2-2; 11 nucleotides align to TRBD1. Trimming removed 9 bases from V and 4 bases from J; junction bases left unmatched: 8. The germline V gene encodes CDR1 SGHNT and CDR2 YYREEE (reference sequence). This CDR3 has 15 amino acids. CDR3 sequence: CATQVGQGGTGELFF. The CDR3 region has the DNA TGTGCCACCCAGGTGGGACAGGGGGGCACCGGGGAGCTGTTTTTT.

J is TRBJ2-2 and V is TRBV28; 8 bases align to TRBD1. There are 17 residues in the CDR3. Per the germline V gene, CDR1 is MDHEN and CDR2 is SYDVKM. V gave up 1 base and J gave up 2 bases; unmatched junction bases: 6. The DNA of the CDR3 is TGTGCCAGCAGTTTATACCTTACAGGGGGAAACACCGGGGAGCTGTTTTTT. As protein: CASSLYLTGGNTGELFF.

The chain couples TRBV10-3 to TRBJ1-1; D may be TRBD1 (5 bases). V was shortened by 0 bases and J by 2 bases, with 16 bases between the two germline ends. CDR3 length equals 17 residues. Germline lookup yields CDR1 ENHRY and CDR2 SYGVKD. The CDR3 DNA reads TGTGCCATCAGTGAGTCCAAGTACAGGAGACTTAACACTGAAGCTTTCTTT. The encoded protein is CAISESKYRRLNTEAFF.

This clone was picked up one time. This CDR3 is CASSPADRGHTEAFF. CDR3 DNA: TGTGCCAGCAGCCCGGCGGACAGGGGCCACACTGAAGCTTTCTTT. The chain joins TRBV7-9 to TRBJ1-1; 9 bases agree with TRBD1. Unmatched junction bases numbered 7, after V lost 5 bases and J lost 3 bases. CDR3 length: 15 amino acids. The germline gives CDR1 SEHNR, CDR2 FQNEAQ (reference sequence).

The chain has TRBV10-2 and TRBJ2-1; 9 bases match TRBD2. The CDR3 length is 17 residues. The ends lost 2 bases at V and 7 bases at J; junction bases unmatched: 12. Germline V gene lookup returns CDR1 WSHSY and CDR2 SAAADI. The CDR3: CASSEATGAGGINEQFF. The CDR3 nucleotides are TGCGCCAGCAGTGAGGCGACTGGAGCGGGAGGAATAAATGAGCAGTTCTTC.